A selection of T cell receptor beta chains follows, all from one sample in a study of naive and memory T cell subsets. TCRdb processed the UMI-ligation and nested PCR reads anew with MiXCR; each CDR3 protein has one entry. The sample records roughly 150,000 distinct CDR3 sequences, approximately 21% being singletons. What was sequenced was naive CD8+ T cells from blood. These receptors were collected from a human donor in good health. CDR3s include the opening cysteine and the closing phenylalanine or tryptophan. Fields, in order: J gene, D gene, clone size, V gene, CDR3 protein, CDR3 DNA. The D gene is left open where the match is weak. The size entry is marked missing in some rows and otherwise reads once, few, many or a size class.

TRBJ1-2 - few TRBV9 CASSVDDRTIYGYTF TGTGCCAGCAGCGTAGATGACAGGACAATCTATGGCTACACCTTC
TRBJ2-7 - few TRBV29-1 CSVEDLKGVSYEQYF TGCAGCGTTGAAGATCTTAAGGGGGTGTCCTACGAGCAGTACTTC
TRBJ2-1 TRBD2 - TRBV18 CASSLGTSGNEQFF TGTGCCAGCTCACTAGGGACTAGCGGCAATGAGCAGTTCTTC
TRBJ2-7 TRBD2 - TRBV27 CASRQTSGSLYEQYF TGTGCCAGCAGGCAAACTAGCGGGAGCCTCTACGAGCAGTACTTC
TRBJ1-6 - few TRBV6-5 CASSYSSGYPNNSPLHF TGTGCCAGCAGTTACTCGTCAGGGTATCCGAATAATTCACCCCTCCACTTT
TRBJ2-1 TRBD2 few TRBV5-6 CASSSDEEVAGEFKYNEQFF TGTGCCAGCAGCTCTGACGAGGAGGTAGCGGGAGAGTTCAAGTACAATGAGCAGTTCTTC
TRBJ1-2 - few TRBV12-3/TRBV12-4 CASTPVLGAIVDGYTF TGTGCCAGCACCCCCGTGTTGGGGGCCATTGTGGATGGCTACACCTTC
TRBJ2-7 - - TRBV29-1 CSVKTGPYEQYF TGCAGCGTAAAGACAGGACCCTACGAGCAGTACTTC
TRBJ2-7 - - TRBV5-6 CASSLDGLEQYF TGTGCCAGCAGCTTGGATGGTTTGGAGCAGTACTTC
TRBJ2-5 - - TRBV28 CASSLFGRDQETQYF TGTGCCAGCAGTTTATTCGGCCGAGACCAAGAGACCCAGTACTTC
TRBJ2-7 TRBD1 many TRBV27 CASSPNPGGNYEQYF TGTGCCAGCAGTCCGAATCCAGGGGGAAACTACGAGCAGTACTTC
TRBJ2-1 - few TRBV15 CATSRDRDGHNEQFF TGTGCCACCAGCAGAGATAGGGACGGACACAATGAGCAGTTCTTC
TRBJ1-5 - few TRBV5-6 CASSLGNVGGPQHF TGTGCCAGCAGCTTGGGAAATGTTGGGGGGCCCCAGCATTTT
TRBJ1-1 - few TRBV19 CASSIFGGGNTEAFF TGTGCCAGTAGTATCTTCGGGGGGGGTAACACTGAAGCTTTCTTT
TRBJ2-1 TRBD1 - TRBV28 CASSQWTGSYNEQFF TGTGCCAGCAGTCAGTGGACAGGGTCATACAATGAGCAGTTCTTC
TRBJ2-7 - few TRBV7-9 CASSSTRDQGDEQYF TGTGCCAGCAGCTCCACCCGGGACCAAGGGGACGAGCAGTACTTC
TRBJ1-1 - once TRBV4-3 CASSQDGPEGNPEAFF TGCGCCAGCAGCCAAGACGGGCCGGAGGGAAACCCTGAAGCTTTCTTT
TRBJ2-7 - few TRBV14 CASSQELGSGSYEQYF TGTGCCAGCAGCCAAGAACTGGGTAGCGGATCCTACGAGCAGTACTTC
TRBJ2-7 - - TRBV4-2 CASSRGHSDYEQYF TGTGCCAGCAGCAGAGGACACTCAGACTACGAGCAGTACTTC
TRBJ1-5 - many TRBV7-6 CASSPWGASQPQHF TGTGCCAGCAGCCCGTGGGGGGCAAGTCAGCCCCAGCATTTT
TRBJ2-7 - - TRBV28 CASSLWRVERAPLGGQYF TGTGCCAGCAGTTTATGGAGGGTGGAGCGGGCGCCTCTAGGTGGGCAGTACTTC
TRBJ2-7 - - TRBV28 CASRGDGSYEQYF TGTGCCAGCAGGGGGGACGGATCCTACGAGCAGTACTTC
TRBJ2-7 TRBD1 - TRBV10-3 CATQDRENEQYF TGTGCCACCCAGGACAGGGAAAACGAGCAGTACTTC
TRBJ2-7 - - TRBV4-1 CASSQLVVLPYEQYF TGCGCCAGCAGCCAACTTGTAGTCTTACCTTACGAGCAGTACTTC
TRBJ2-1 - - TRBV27 CASHGGVGINEQFF TGTGCCAGCCACGGGGGCGTCGGCATCAATGAGCAGTTCTTC
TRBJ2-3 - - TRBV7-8 CASSLVGGESTDTQYF TGTGCCAGCAGCTTAGTTGGAGGCGAGAGCACAGATACGCAGTATTTT
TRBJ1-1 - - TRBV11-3 CASSFRGETEAFF TGTGCCAGCAGCTTTCGTGGAGAGACTGAAGCTTTCTTT
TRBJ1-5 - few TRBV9 CASSVGNSNQPQHF TGTGCCAGCAGCGTAGGTAATAGCAATCAGCCCCAGCATTTT
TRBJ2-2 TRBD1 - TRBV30 CAWNPGQILTGELFF TGTGCCTGGAATCCGGGACAGATCCTAACCGGGGAGCTGTTTTTT
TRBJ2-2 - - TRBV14 CASSHTNTGELFF TGTGCCAGCAGCCACACTAACACCGGGGAGCTGTTTTTT
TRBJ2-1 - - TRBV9 CASSVGVRSYNEQFF TGTGCCAGCAGCGTTGGAGTCCGCTCCTACAATGAGCAGTTCTTC
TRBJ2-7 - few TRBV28 CASSLYRKEQYF TGTGCCAGCAGTTTATACCGAAAGGAGCAGTACTTC
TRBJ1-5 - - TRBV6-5 CASSYGLGNQPQHF TGTGCCAGCAGTTACGGACTTGGAAATCAGCCCCAGCATTTT
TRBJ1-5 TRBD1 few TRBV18 CASSLGTVSNQPQHF TGTGCCAGCTCACTAGGGACAGTTAGCAATCAGCCCCAGCATTTT
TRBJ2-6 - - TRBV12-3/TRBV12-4 CASSAGGLSSGANVLTF TGTGCCAGCAGCGCGGGCGGGCTAAGCTCTGGGGCCAACGTCCTGACTTTC
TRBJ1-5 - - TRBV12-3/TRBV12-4 CASSRPGQPQHF TGTGCCAGCAGTCGTCCAGGTCAGCCCCAGCATTTT
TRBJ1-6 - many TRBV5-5 CASSLFGQKYNSPLHF TGTGCCAGCAGCTTGTTTGGACAGAAGTATAATTCACCCCTCCACTTT
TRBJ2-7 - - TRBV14 CASSQDRVRDPYEQYF TGTGCCAGCAGCCAAGATAGGGTTCGGGACCCATACGAGCAGTACTTC
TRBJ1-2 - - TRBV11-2 CASSRSDSYGYTF TGTGCCAGCAGCCGGTCGGACAGTTATGGCTACACCTTC
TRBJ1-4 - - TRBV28 CATCRTTTNEKLFF TGTGCCACGTGCAGGACCACAACTAATGAAAAACTGTTTTTT